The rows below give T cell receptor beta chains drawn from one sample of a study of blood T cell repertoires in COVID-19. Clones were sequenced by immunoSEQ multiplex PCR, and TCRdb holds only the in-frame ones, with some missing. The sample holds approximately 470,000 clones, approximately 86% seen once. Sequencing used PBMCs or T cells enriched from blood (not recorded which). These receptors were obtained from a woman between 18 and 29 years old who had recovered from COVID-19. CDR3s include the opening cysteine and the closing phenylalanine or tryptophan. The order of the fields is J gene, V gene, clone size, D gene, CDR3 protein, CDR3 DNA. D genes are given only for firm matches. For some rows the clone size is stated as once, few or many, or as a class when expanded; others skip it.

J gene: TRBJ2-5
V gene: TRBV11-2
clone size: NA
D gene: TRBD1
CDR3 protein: CASSLGGQEETQYF
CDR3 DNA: TGTGCCAGCAGCTTAGGTGGACAGGAAGAGACCCAGTACTTC

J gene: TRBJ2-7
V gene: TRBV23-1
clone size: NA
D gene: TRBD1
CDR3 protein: CASRPTGGPYEQYF
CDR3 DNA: TGCGCCAGCAGGCCGACAGGGGGACCTTACGAGCAGTACTTC

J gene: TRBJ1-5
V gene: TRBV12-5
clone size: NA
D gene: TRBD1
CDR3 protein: CASGLAILLGTGNQPQHF
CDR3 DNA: TGTGCTAGTGGTTTGGCTATTTTGTTGGGGACAGGGAATCAGCCCCAGCATTTT

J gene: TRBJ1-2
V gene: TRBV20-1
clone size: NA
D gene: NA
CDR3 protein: CSVPGYYGYTF
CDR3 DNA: TGCAGTGTTCCAGGATACTATGGCTACACCTTC

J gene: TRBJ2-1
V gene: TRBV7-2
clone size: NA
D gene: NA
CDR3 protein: CASSLNRDGEQFF
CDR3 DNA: TGTGCCAGCAGCTTAAACAGGGACGGTGAGCAGTTCTTC

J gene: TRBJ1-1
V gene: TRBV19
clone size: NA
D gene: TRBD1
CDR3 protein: CASSQAGGESEAFF
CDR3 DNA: TGTGCCAGTAGTCAGGCAGGGGGTGAGTCTGAAGCTTTCTTT

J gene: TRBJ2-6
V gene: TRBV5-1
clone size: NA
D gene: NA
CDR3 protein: CASNEGSGANVLTF
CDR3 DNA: TGCGCCAGCAATGAGGGATCCGGGGCCAACGTCCTGACTTTC

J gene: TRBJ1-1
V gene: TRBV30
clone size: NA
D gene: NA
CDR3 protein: CAWRRVGGEAFF
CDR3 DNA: TGTGCCTGGAGGAGGGTGGGTGGTGAAGCTTTCTTT

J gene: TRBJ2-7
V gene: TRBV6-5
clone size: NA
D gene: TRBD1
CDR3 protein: CASTFGTGAYEQYF
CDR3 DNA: TGTGCCAGCACGTTTGGGACAGGGGCCTACGAGCAGTACTTC

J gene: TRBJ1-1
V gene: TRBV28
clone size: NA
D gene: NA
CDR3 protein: CASSSGHRDAFF
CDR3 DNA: TGTGCCAGCAGCTCGGGACACAGGGATGCTTTCTTT

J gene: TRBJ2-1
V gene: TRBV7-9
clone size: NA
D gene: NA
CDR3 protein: CASTLNEQFF
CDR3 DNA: TGTGCCAGCACACTGAATGAGCAGTTCTTC

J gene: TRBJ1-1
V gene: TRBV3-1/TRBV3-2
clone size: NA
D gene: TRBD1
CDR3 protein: CASSRDSMNTEAFF
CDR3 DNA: TGTGCCAGCAGCCGGGACAGCATGAACACTGAAGCTTTCTTT

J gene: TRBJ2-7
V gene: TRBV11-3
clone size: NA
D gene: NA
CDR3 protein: CASSLSRGGSSYEQYF
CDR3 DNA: TGTGCCAGCAGCTTAAGTCGAGGGGGAAGCTCCTACGAGCAGTACTTC

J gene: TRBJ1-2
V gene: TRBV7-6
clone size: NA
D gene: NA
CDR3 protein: CASSFGDFNYGYTF
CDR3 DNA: TGTGCCAGCAGCTTCGGGGACTTTAACTATGGCTACACCTTC

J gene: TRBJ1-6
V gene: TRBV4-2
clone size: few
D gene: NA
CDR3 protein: CASSQAQINSPLHF
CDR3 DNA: TGTGCCAGCAGCCAAGCACAGATTAATTCACCCCTCCACTTT

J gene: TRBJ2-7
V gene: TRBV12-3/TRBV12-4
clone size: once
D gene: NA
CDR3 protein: CASSLHSYEQYF
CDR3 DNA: TGTGCCAGCAGTTTACACAGCTACGAGCAGTACTTC

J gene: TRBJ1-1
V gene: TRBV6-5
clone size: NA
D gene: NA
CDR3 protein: CASRAYREGEAFF
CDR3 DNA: TGTGCCAGCAGGGCTTACAGGGAGGGAGAAGCTTTCTTT

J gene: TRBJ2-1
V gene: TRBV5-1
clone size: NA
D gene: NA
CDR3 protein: CASSPGSESYNEQFF
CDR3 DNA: TGCGCCAGCAGCCCGGGGTCTGAATCGTACAATGAGCAGTTCTTC

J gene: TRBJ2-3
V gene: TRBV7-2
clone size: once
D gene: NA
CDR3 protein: CASSFGGDTQYF
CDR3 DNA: TGTGCCAGCAGCTTCGGGGGAGATACGCAGTATTTT

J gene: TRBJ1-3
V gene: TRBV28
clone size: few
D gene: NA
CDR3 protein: CASSRHPSGNTIYF
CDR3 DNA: TGTGCCAGCAGTCGACACCCATCTGGAAACACCATATATTTT

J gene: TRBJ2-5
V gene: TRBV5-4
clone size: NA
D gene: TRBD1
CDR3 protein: CASSFMGQAIQETQYF
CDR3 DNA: TGTGCCAGCAGCTTTATGGGACAGGCAATCCAAGAGACCCAGTACTTC

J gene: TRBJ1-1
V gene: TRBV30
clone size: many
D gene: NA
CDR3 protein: CAWSPRGRGGTEAFF
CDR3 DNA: TGTGCCTGGAGTCCTAGGGGCAGGGGTGGCACTGAAGCTTTCTTT

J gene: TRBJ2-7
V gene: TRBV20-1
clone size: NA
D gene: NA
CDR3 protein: CSASPRQSPYEQYF
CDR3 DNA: TGCAGTGCTAGTCCGCGACAGTCGCCCTACGAGCAGTACTTC

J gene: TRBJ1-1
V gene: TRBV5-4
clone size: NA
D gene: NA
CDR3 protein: CASSLERELAEAFF
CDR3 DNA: TGTGCCAGCAGCTTGGAGCGGGAGCTGGCTGAAGCTTTCTTT

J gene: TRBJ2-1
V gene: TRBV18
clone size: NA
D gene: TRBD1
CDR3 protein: CASSLPGTGGADEQFF
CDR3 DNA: TGTGCCAGCTCACTCCCCGGGACAGGGGGCGCGGATGAGCAGTTCTTC

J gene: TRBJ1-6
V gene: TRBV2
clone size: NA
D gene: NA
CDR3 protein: CASRGAGVNSPLHF
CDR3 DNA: TGTGCCAGCAGGGGGGCAGGGGTTAATTCACCCCTCCACTTT

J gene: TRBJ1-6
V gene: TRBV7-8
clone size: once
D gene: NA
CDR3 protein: CASMSWEGNSPLHF
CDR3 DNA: TGTGCCAGCATGAGTTGGGAGGGGAATTCACCCCTCCACTTT

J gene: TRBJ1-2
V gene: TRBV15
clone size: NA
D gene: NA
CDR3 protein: CATSRDYTDGYTF
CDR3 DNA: TGTGCCACCAGCAGAGATTACACCGATGGCTACACCTTC

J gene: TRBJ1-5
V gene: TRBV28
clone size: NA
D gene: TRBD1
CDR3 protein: CASSLRWTGGNGQPQHF
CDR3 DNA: TGTGCCAGCAGTTTAAGGTGGACAGGGGGTAACGGTCAGCCCCAGCATTTT

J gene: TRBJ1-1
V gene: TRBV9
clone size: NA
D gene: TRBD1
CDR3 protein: CASSGGTGNTEAFF
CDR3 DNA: TGTGCCAGCAGCGGTGGGACAGGGAACACTGAAGCTTTCTTT

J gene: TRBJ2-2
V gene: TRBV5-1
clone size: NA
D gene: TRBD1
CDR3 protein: CASSGPDRTTGELFF
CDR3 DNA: TGCGCCAGCAGCGGCCCGGACAGGACCACCGGGGAGCTGTTTTTT

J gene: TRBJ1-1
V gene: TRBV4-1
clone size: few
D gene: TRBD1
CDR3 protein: CASSQDRGIISNTEAFF
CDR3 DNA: TGCGCCAGCAGCCAGGACAGGGGTATTATATCGAACACTGAAGCTTTCTTT

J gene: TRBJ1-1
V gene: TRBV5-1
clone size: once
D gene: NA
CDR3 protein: CASSPEAGPNTEAFF
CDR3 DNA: TGCGCCAGCAGCCCCGAGGCGGGCCCGAACACTGAAGCTTTCTTT

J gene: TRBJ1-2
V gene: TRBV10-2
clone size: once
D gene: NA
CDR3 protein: CASNQARGSGGYTF
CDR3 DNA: TGCGCCAGCAACCAGGCTCGCGGGTCGGGTGGCTACACCTTC

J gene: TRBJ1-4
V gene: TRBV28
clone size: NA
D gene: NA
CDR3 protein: CASSSPATGINEKLFF
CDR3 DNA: TGTGCCAGCAGTTCGCCGGCGACAGGTATTAATGAAAAACTGTTTTTT

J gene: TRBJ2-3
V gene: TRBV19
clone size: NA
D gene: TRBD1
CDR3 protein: CASLGSPGGTPDTQYF
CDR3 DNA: TGTGCCAGTCTTGGTAGCCCAGGGGGAACCCCAGATACGCAGTATTTT

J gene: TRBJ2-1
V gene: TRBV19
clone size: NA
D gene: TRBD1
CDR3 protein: CASSTRTGSNEQFF
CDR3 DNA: TGTGCCAGTAGCACCCGGACAGGGAGCAATGAGCAGTTCTTC

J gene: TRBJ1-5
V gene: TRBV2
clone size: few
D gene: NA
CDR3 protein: CASSEQGPQNQPQHF
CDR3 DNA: TGTGCCAGCAGTGAACAGGGGCCTCAAAATCAGCCCCAGCATTTT

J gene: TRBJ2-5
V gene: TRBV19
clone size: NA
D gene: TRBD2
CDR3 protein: CASSTPKTSGQETQYF
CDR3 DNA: TGTGCCAGTAGTACCCCTAAGACTAGCGGCCAAGAGACCCAGTACTTC

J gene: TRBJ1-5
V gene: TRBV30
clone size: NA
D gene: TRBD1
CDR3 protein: CAWSRGQAINQPQHF
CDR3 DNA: TGTGCCTGGTCTAGGGGGCAAGCAATAAATCAGCCCCAGCATTTT

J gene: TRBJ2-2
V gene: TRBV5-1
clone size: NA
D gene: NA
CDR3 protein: CASSPGLADLTGELFF
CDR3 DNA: TGCGCCAGCAGCCCGGGACTTGCCGACCTCACCGGGGAGCTGTTTTTT

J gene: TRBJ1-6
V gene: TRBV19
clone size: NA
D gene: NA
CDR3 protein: CASSTQSSLHF
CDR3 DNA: TGTGCCAGTAGTACTCAGTCCTCCCTCCACTTT

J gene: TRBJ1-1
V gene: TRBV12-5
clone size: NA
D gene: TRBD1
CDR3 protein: CASGRTGQGYTEAFF
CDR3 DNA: TGTGCTAGTGGCCGGACTGGACAGGGCTACACTGAAGCTTTCTTT

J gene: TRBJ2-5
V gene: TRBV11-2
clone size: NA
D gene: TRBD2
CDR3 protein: CASSLAAGGQETQYF
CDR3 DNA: TGTGCCAGCAGCTTAGCGGCGGGGGGGCAAGAGACCCAGTACTTC

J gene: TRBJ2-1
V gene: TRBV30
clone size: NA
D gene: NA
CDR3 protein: CAWSLGSAGEQFF
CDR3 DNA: TGTGCCTGGAGTTTAGGTAGCGCGGGTGAGCAGTTCTTC

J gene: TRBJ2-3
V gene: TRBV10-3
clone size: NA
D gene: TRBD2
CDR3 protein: CAISESPGLAGNTDTQYF
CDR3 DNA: TGTGCCATCAGTGAGTCGCCCGGACTAGCGGGGAACACAGATACGCAGTATTTT

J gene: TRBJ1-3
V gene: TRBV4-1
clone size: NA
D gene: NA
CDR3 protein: CASSQEVDRPIYF
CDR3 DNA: TGCGCCAGCAGCCAAGAGGTCGACAGGCCCATATATTTT

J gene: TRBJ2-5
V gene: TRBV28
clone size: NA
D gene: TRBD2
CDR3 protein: CASSIPTSGGPKETQYF
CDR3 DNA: TGTGCCAGCAGTATTCCGACTAGCGGGGGACCCAAAGAGACCCAGTACTTC

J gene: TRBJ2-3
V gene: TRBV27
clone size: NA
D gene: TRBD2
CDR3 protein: CASSQPGLAGGGITDTQYF
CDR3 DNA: TGTGCCAGCAGTCAACCGGGACTAGCGGGGGGCGGTATCACAGATACGCAGTATTTT

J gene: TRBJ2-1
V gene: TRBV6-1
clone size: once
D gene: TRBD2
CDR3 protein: CASSDTGGDKDNEQFF
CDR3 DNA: TGTGCCAGCAGTGATACGGGGGGGGACAAAGACAATGAGCAGTTCTTC

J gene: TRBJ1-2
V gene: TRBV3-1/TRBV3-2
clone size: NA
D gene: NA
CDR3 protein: CASSSPLGGSVYGYTF
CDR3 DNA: TGTGCCAGCAGCTCCCCGTTAGGGGGAAGCGTCTATGGCTACACCTTC

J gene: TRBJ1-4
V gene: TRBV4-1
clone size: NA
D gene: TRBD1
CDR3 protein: CASSLRDRAEKLFF
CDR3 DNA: TGCGCCAGCAGCCTCCGGGACAGGGCTGAAAAACTGTTTTTT

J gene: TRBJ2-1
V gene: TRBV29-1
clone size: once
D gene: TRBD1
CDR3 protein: CSASGGINEQFF
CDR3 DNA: TGCAGCGCGTCAGGGGGCATCAATGAGCAGTTCTTC

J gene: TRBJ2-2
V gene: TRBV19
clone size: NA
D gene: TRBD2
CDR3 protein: CASSPWSGGSFLNTGELFF
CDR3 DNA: TGTGCCAGTAGTCCCTGGAGCGGGGGGTCCTTTTTGAACACCGGGGAGCTGTTTTTT

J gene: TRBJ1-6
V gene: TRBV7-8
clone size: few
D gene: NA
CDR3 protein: CASSQGNNSPLHF
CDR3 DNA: TGTGCCAGCAGCCAGGGGAATAATTCACCCCTCCACTTT

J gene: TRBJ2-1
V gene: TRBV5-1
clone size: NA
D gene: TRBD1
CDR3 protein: CASSLGTGGWNEQFF
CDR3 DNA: TGCGCCAGCAGCCTCGGGACAGGGGGTTGGAATGAGCAGTTCTTC

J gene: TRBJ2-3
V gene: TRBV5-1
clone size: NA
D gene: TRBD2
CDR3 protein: CASSPAGGPADTQYF
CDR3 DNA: TGCGCCAGCTCCCCGGCGGGGGGGCCGGCAGATACGCAGTATTTT

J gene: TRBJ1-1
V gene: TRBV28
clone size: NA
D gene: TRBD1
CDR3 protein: CASRTGVETEAFF
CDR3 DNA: TGTGCCAGCCGAACAGGGGTGGAGACTGAAGCTTTCTTT